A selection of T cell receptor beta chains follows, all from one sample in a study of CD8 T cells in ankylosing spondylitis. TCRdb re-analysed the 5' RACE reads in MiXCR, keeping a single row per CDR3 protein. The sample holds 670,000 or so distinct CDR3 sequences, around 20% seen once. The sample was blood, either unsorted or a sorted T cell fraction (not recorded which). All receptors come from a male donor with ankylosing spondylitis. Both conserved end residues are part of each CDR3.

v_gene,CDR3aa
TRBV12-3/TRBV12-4,CASTDWERYEQYF
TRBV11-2,CASSLITDPRTQYF
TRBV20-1,CSARKREFHYEQYF
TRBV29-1,CSVEYRMGLAGGGNEQFF
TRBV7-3,CASSLSGQGLGEQFF
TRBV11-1,CASSLLNGTSGSITDTQYF
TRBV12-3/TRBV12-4,CASSLTDLSTDTQYF
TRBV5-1,CASSLGARGRVDTEAFF
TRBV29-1,CSVLDIGSYNEQFF
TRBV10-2,CASSEGSGQTIYEQYF
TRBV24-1,CATSDATGGSTDTQYF
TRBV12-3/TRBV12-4,CASSLLGQGDSPLHF
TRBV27,CASNLLGQGNTEAFF
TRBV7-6,CASSYPSGRVDEQYF
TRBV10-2,CASSALPGQGGSNQPQHF
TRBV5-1,CASSLAGSGGTRVYNEQFF
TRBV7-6,CASTLGQGKETQYF
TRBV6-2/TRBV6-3,CASSYEPGLAKNIQYF
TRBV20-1,CSARVVPDTQYF
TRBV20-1,CSARRDPSYEQYF
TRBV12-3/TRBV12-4,CASSFGRGLTYEQYF
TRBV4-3,CASSFDPSGEKSSYNEQFF
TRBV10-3,CATQSDNEQFF
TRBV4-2,CASSQGSWTVYEQYF
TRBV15,CATSRDNRNSRKNIQYF
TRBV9,CASSGTSGNNEQFF
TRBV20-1,CSASHGTQDTEAFF
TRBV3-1,CASSSPRNTIYF
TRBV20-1,CSARDGWGYGYTF
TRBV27,CASSLNRDSGYTF
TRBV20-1,CSAKLAGVNIQYF
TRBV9,CASSVGTSGRRFF
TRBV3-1,CASSQGSGGRQPQHF
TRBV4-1,CASSQDRTSGSYIYEQYF
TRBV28,CASSSNRGPLHF
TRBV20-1,CSAIPDTQPLHF
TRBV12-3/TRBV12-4,CASSSSTIGTQYF
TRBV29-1,CSGLLTGELFF
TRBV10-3,CAISEPPYNEQFF
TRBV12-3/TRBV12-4,CASSVDGFNQPQHF
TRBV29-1,CSVVGDIGYEQYF
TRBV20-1,CSAKGQPMNTEAFF
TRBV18,CASSLRDALMSNQPQHF
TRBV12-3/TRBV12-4,CASSPTYEQGSQHF